The 25 T cell receptor beta chains below all came from one sample that was sequenced in a study of Ad26.COV2.S vaccination and SARS-CoV-2 variants. TCRdb keeps only in-frame clones here, not all; method: immunoSEQ multiplex PCR. The table lists just over 350,000 clones, roughly 94% of them singletons. Sequenced material: peripheral blood, taken after recovery from COVID-19. The receptors derive from a human donor who had recovered from COVID-19.

The genes are TRBV19 and TRBJ2-6; D may correspond to TRBD1 or TRBD2 (5 bases each). Germline CDR1 reads LNHDA; CDR2 reads SQIVND (reference sequence). This CDR3 has 16 amino acids. V was shortened by 5 bases and J by 0 bases, with 11 bases between the two germline ends. The CDR3, as DNA: TGTGCCAGTAGTGAGGGACGGCCCTCTGGGGCCAACGTCCTGACTTTC. This translates into CASSEGRPSGANVLTF.

V is TRBV2 and J is TRBJ1-2; 7 nucleotides line up with TRBD1. V lost 11 bases and J lost 5; bases outside the gene matches: 11. CDR3 size: 13 residues. Germline-derived CDR1 and CDR2 are SNHLY and FYNNEI. This chain's CDR3 is CAGGTESWYGYTF. The CDR3 DNA sequence: TGTGCCGGCGGGACAGAAAGTTGGTATGGCTACACCTTC. The full variable domain, with the rest looked up from reference TRBV2 and TRBJ1-2, is EPEVTQTPSHQVTQMGQEVILRCVPISNHLYFYWYRQILGQKVEFLVSFYNNEISEKSEIFDDQFSVERPDGSNFTLKIRSTKLEDSAMYFCAGGTESWYGYTFGSGTRLTVV.

The chain combines TRBV5-1 with TRBJ1-2; TRBD1 might be the D (5 bases). Germline loops: CDR1 SGHRS, CDR2 YFSETQ. There are 13 residues in the CDR3. Trimming left V 2 bases short and J 2 bases short, with 7 bases between. This CDR3 reads CASSLWTNYGYTF. DNA for the CDR3: TGCGCCAGCAGCTTATGGACAAACTATGGCTACACCTTC.

The J gene is TRBJ2-6, the V gene TRBV10-1; D not certain. The CDR3 extends over 19 amino acids. Germline-derived CDR1 and CDR2 are WNHNN and SYGVQD (reference sequence). V was pared by 4 bases and J by 4 bases, with 23 bases between. CDR3 region: CASSVPLESVQRGANVLTF. CDR3 bases: TGCGCCAGCAGTGTTCCCCTCGAGTCGGTCCAACGGGGGGCCAACGTCCTGACTTTC.

The chain has TRBV9 and TRBJ1-6, with TRBD1 as a possible D gene (6 bases). Germline values: CDR1 SGDLS, CDR2 YYNGEE. Trimming removed 4 bases at V and 10 bases at J, with 15 bases between. CDR3 length equals 14 residues. This CDR3 is CASSTATGSSPLHF. The CDR3 coding sequence is TGTGCCAGCAGCACTGCGACAGGTTCCTCACCCCTCCACTTT. Drawing the rest from reference TRBV9 and TRBJ1-6, the complete variable domain is DSGVTQTPKHLITATGQRVTLRCSPRSGDLSVYWYQQSLDQGLQFLIQYYNGEERAKGNILERFSAQQFPDLHSELNLSSLELGDSALYFCASSTATGSSPLHFGNGTRLTVT.

The chain carries TRBV7-8 and TRBJ1-2, with TRBD1 as a possible D gene (6 bases). Germline V gives CDR1 SGHVS, CDR2 FQNEAQ. The CDR3 sequence is 14 residues long. Trimming left V 5 bases short and J 4 bases short, with 14 bases between. The CDR3 region has the DNA TGTGCCAGCAGCGCCACAGGGAGGGTCTATGGCTACACCTTC. Amino acid sequence: CASSATGRVYGYTF.

The chain uses TRBV2 and TRBJ1-2, with D maybe TRBD1 (6 bases). This CDR3 has 14 residues. Trimming removed 3 bases from V and 4 bases from J, with 12 bases in between. Germline CDR1 is SNHLY and CDR2 is FYNNEI. CDR3 in DNA: TGTGCCAGCAGTGACACAGGGCCTGGCTATGGCTACACCTTC. Its translation: CASSDTGPGYGYTF. Based on the CDR3 plus reference TRBV2 and TRBJ1-2, the full variable domain is EPEVTQTPSHQVTQMGQEVILRCVPISNHLYFYWYRQILGQKVEFLVSFYNNEISEKSEIFDDQFSVERPDGSNFTLKIRSTKLEDSAMYFCASSDTGPGYGYTFGSGTRLTVV.

V and J are TRBV6-5 and TRBJ2-3, with 9 bases aligning to TRBD1. Per the germline V gene, CDR1 is MNHEY and CDR2 is SVGAGI. The CDR3 is 15 residues long. V was clipped by 5 bases and J by 2 bases; unmatched bases: 5. The DNA of the CDR3 is TGTGCCAGCAGTCCCGGGACAGGGCACACAGATACGCAGTATTTT. Its protein product is CASSPGTGHTDTQYF.

This sequence joins TRBV12-3 or TRBV12-4 and TRBJ1-1; D is ambiguous. V was trimmed by 3 bases and J by 11 bases, leaving 13 bases between them. This CDR3 comprises 12 residues. DNA of the CDR3: TGTGCCAGCAGTTTCGCTGTTCGTGCTGCTTTCTTT. Its translation is CASSFAVRAAFF.

The V gene is TRBV5-1, the J gene TRBJ1-5; TRBD1 is a possible D gene (5 bases). V dropped 1 base and J dropped 5 bases, with 13 bases sitting between them. The CDR3 sequence is 15 residues long. CDR1 and CDR2 from the germline V gene are SGHRS and YFSETQ. The CDR3 region is CASSLSGGVHQPQHF. CDR3 bases: TGCGCCAGCAGCTTGAGTGGGGGGGTTCATCAGCCCCAGCATTTT.

J is TRBJ1-1 and V is TRBV2; 7 bases are a match to TRBD1. The CDR3 extends over 14 amino acids. The V and J ends lost 5 bases and 4 bases, in that order; junction bases with no gene match: 7. In germline, CDR1 is SNHLY, CDR2 FYNNEI. DNA of the CDR3: TGTGCCAGCAGTCTAAACAGGGGCGGCACTGAAGCTTTCTTT. This gives the protein CASSLNRGGTEAFF.

This clone occurred a few times. Other nucleotide sequences in the sample specify the same CDR3. The CDR3 loop is CASSLDGNQPQHF. In nucleotides, the CDR3 is TGCGCCAGCAGCTTGGACGGCAATCAGCCCCAGCATTTT. The chain is built from TRBV5-1 and TRBJ1-5; D is uncertain. The germline V and J ends were trimmed by 0 bases and 2 bases, with 3 bases remaining between them. Germline CDR1 is SGHRS and CDR2 is YFSETQ. CDR3 length: 13 residues. Variable domain in full (rest from reference TRBV5-1 and TRBJ1-5): KAGVTQTPRYLIKTRGQQVTLSCSPISGHRSVSWYQQTPGQGLQFLFEYFSETQRNKGNFPGRFSGRQFSNSRSEMNVSTLELGDSALYLCASSLDGNQPQHFGDGTRLSIL.

The chain employs TRBV11-2 and TRBJ2-2, with 8 bases aligning to TRBD1. The ends lost 6 bases at V and 5 bases at J; junction bases unmatched: 8. There are 15 residues in the CDR3. The germline CDR1 and CDR2 sequences are SGHAT and FQNNGV. The CDR3 is CASSRDRGRTGELFF. CDR3 DNA: TGTGCCAGCAGTCGAGACAGGGGTAGGACCGGGGAGCTGTTTTTT.

The rearrangement uses TRBV11-2 and TRBJ2-1; D is uncertain. The CDR3 runs to 16 residues. The germline V gene encodes CDR1 SGHAT and CDR2 FQNNGV. V lost 5 bases and J lost 6, with 20 bases in between. In DNA, the CDR3 is TGTGCCAGCAGCCCTCCAGGAGTACCTCTGTTCAATGAGCAGTTCTTC. The encoded protein is CASSPPGVPLFNEQFF. Using reference TRBV11-2 and TRBJ2-1 for the parts outside the CDR3, the full variable domain is EAGVAQSPRYKIIEKRQSVAFWCNPISGHATLYWYQQILGQGPKLLIQFQNNGVVDDSQLPKDRFSAERLKGVDSTLKIQPAKLEDSAVYLCASSPPGVPLFNEQFFGPGTRLTVL.

The CDR3 loop is CATRPGTRSFEKLFF. CDR3 coding DNA: TGTGCCACGAGGCCGGGAACTAGATCTTTTGAAAAACTGTTTTTT. The V and J genes are TRBV7-8 and TRBJ1-4; no definite D call. The CDR3 runs to 15 residues. Germline V gene data show CDR1 as SGHVS and CDR2 as FQNEAQ. The V gene lost 10 bases and the J gene lost 7 bases, with 22 bases spanning the gap.

On this clone itself: The same CDR3 also results from other DNA sequences found in this sample. This chain links TRBV5-1 with TRBJ2-5; no definite D call. The CDR3 loop spans 14 amino acids. Germline CDR1 reads SGHRS; CDR2 reads YFSETQ. Trimming cost V 0 bases and J 1 base, with 7 bases left between them. The CDR3 DNA follows: TGCGCCAGCAGCTTGGGCGGTTTCCAAGAGACCCAGTACTTC. It encodes CASSLGGFQETQYF.

The sample holds one count of this clone. The chain joins TRBV10-3 to TRBJ1-1; D uncertain. The CDR3 has 15 amino acids. Trimming stripped 0 bases from V and 1 base from J, with 9 bases between. Germline lookup yields CDR1 ENHRY and CDR2 SYGVKD. CDR3 DNA: TGTGCCATCAGTGAGTCCGGCCCCGGGAACACTGAAGCTTTCTTT. As protein: CAISESGPGNTEAFF.

The gene calls are TRBV6-2 or TRBV6-3 and TRBJ2-7; TRBD1 aligns across 7 bases. The CDR3 has 12 amino acids. V lost 5 bases, J lost 7 bases, and 5 bases stayed unmatched. Germline V gene data show CDR1 as MNHEY and CDR2 as SVGEGT. The CDR3 bases are TGTGCCAGCAGTCGACAGGGCTTGGAGCAGTACTTC. This codes for CASSRQGLEQYF.

The chain uses TRBV7-3 and TRBJ2-3; 9 bases map to TRBD1. CDR1 is SGHTA, CDR2 FQGTGA, per germline. Trimming cost V 5 bases and J 3 bases; bases outside gene matches: 6. The CDR3 has 15 residues. The CDR3 sequence: CASSARTGETDTQYF. The CDR3 bases are TGTGCCAGCAGCGCCAGGACAGGGGAGACAGATACGCAGTATTTT.

The table lists this clone with a count of one. This sequence joins TRBV6-4 and TRBJ1-3; 9 nucleotides agree with TRBD1. CDR3 length equals 15 residues. Germline V gene lookup returns CDR1 MRHNA and CDR2 SNTAGT. V lost 4 bases, J lost 4 bases, and 5 bases stayed unmatched. For the CDR3, the DNA is TGTGCCAGCAGTGCCGGGACAGGGCAAGGAAACACCATATATTTT. This encodes CASSAGTGQGNTIYF.

The chain combines TRBV6-5 with TRBJ1-1, with D possibly TRBD1 on 5 matching bases. This CDR3 has 16 amino acids. The V end was cut by 0 bases, the J end by 4 bases, with 15 bases between. CDR1 is MNHEY, CDR2 SVGAGI, per germline. CDR3: CASSYSKGLVSTEAFF. DNA of the CDR3: TGTGCCAGCAGTTACTCGAAGGGGCTGGTTAGCACTGAAGCTTTCTTT.

The chain employs TRBV29-1 and TRBJ2-4, with D possibly being TRBD2 (6 bases). The CDR3 runs to 12 residues. V lost 6 bases and J 7 bases, leaving 13 bases between the germline ends. In germline, CDR1 is SQVTM, CDR2 ANQGSEA. CDR3 sequence reads: CSVDVGGNIQYF. CDR3 nucleotides: TGCAGCGTAGACGTCGGAGGGAACATTCAGTACTTC.

The rearrangement links TRBV2 to TRBJ1-6; possible D gene TRBD1, 5 bases. CDR1 SNHLY and CDR2 FYNNEI come from the germline V gene. Trimming stripped 7 bases from V and 11 bases from J, with 18 bases between. CDR3 length equals 14 residues. As DNA, the CDR3 is TGTGCCAGCACCCGGGGGACCAGTCAGACACCCCTCCACTTT. It encodes CASTRGTSQTPLHF.

This chain connects TRBV12-3 or TRBV12-4 to TRBJ2-5, with a weak D call TRBD2 (7 bases). The CDR3 consists of 13 residues. Between the trimmed V and J ends, which lost 3 bases and 6 bases, there was a span of 11 bases. The CDR3: CASSLGGGQTQYF. The CDR3 DNA follows: TGTGCCAGCAGTTTGGGGGGGGGCCAGACCCAGTACTTC.

The rearrangement uses TRBV6-2 or TRBV6-3 and TRBJ2-5; 13 bases line up with TRBD2. V lost 2 bases, J lost 5 bases, and 8 bases stayed unmatched. Germline V gene sequence: CDR1 MNHEY, CDR2 SVGEGT. CDR3 length equals 17 residues. The CDR3 loop reads CASSYLTSGGIRETQYF. In nucleotides, the CDR3 is TGTGCCAGCAGTTACCTGACTAGCGGGGGGATCCGGGAGACCCAGTACTTC.